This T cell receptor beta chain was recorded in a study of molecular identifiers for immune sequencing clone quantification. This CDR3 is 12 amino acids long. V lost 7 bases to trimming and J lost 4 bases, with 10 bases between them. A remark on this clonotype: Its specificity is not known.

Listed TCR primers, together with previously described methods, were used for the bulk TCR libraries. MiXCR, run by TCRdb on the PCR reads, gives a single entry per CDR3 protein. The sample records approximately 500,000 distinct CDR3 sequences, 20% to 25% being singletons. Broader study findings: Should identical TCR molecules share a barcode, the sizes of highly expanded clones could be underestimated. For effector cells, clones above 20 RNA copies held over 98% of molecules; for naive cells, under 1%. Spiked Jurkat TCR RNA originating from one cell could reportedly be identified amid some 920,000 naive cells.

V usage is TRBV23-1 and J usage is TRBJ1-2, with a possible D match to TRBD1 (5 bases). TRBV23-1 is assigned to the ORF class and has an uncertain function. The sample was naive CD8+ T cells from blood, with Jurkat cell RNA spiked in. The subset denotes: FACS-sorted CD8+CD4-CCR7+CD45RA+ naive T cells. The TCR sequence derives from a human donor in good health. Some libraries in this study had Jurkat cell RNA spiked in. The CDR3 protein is CASIGALYGYTF. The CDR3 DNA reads TGCGCCAGCATAGGGGCCCTCTATGGCTACACCTTC.